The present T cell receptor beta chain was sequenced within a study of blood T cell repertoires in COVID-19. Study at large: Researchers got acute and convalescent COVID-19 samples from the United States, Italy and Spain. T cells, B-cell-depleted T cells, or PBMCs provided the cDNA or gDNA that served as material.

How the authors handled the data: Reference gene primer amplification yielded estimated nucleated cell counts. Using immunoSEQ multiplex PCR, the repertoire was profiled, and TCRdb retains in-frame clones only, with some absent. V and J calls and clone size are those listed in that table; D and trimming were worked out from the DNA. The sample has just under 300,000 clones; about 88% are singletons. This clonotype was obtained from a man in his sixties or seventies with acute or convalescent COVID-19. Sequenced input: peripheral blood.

The CDR3 region has the DNA TGTGCCAGCAGCTTCGCTCGGACTAGCGAGGCCTACGAGCAGTACTTC. Residues: CASSFARTSEAYEQYF. The chain carries TRBV7-2 and TRBJ2-7, with TRBD2 identical over 9 bases. In germline, CDR1 is SGHTA, CDR2 FQGNSA. The CDR3 totals 16 residues. Trimming at V came to 3 bases and at J to 2 bases, leaving 8 bases not matched to a gene.